This T cell receptor beta chain was obtained from a study of blood T cell repertoires in COVID-19. As for the study in general: Spain, Italy and the United States supplied samples that represented acute and convalescent COVID-19. Nucleic acid was either cDNA or gDNA, and it came from T cells, B-cell-depleted T cells, or PBMCs.

The CDR3 runs to 17 residues. Trimming pared 4 bases from V and 3 bases from J, leaving 19 bases between. Germline CDR1 reads LGHNA; CDR2 reads YSLEER. Authors' methods: Counts of nucleated cells, estimated from reference gene primer amplification, were obtained. Using immunoSEQ multiplex PCR, the repertoire was profiled, and TCRdb retains in-frame clones only, with some absent. V, J and clone size are taken as reported in that table, and D and trimming were inferred from the DNA itself. The sample yields 200,000 to 250,000 clones, roughly nine tenths seen once. The specimen sequenced was peripheral blood. V usage is TRBV4-3 and J usage is TRBJ1-3, with a possible D match to TRBD1 (6 bases). This clonotype was sampled from a young man with active or convalescent COVID-19. CDR3 DNA: TGCGCCAGCAGCCGACTTCTAACGGGGGGCGGTGGAAACACCATATATTTT. Its protein is CASSRLLTGGGGNTIYF.